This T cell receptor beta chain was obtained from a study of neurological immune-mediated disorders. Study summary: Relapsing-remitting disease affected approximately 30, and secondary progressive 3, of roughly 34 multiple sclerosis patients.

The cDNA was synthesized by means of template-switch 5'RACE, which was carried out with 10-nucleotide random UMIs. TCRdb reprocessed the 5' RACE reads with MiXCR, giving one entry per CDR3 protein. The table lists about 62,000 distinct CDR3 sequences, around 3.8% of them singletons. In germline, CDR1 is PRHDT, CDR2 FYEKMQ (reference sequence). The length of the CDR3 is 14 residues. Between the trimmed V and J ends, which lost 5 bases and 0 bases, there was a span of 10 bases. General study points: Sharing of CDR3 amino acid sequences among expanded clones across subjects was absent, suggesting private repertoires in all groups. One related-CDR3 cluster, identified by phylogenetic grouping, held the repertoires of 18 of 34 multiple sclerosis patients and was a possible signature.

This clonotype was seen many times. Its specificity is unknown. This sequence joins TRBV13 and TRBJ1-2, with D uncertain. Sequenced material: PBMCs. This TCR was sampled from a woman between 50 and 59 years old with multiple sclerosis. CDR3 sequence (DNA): TGTGCCAGCAGCGCCCCAACCTCTAACTATGGCTACACCTTC. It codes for CASSAPTSNYGYTF.